The next 13 T cell receptor beta chains were all read from a single sample in a study of T cell clones after liver transplantation. Sequenced by immunoSEQ multiplex PCR; TCRdb stores in-frame clones only, minus some. Of about 75,000 clones listed, around four fifths are singletons. Sequencing was performed on CD4+ T cells from blood, taken less than 50 months after liver transplant. The receptors were sampled from a human patient who received a liver transplant. Some T cells may be the graft donor's.

The chain links TRBV7-2 to TRBJ2-3; TRBD1 matches 10 bases. The CDR3 is 14 residues long. V gave up 5 bases and J gave up 4 bases; unmatched junction bases: 3. Germline loops: CDR1 SGHTA, CDR2 FQGNSA. CDR3 protein: CASSPGQGADTQYF. CDR3 in DNA: TGTGCCAGCAGCCCAGGACAGGGGGCAGATACGCAGTATTTT.

This chain links TRBV2 with TRBJ1-4; D not resolved. The germline gives CDR1 SNHLY, CDR2 FYNNEI. This CDR3 is built from 15 residues. The V and J ends lost 6 bases and 3 bases respectively, with 14 bases between them. The CDR3 DNA follows: TGTGCCAGCAGGTTCCGGGTTCGGGCTAATGAAAAACTGTTTTTT. Protein sequence: CASRFRVRANEKLFF.

This sequence joins TRBV6-1 and TRBJ2-2; D not certain. Germline V gene data show CDR1 as MNHNS and CDR2 as SASEGT. V was cut by 9 bases and J by 0 bases, with 8 bases left in between. The CDR3 is made up of 13 amino acids. The CDR3 sequence: CASAVPNTGELFF. The CDR3 bases are TGTGCCAGTGCGGTCCCGAACACCGGGGAGCTGTTTTTT.

V usage is TRBV7-2 and J usage is TRBJ1-5, with a tentative D call TRBD1 (6 bases). V lost 5 bases and J 7 bases, leaving 18 bases between the germline ends. Germline-derived CDR1 and CDR2 are SGHTA and FQGNSA. The CDR3 is 15 residues long. CDR3 in DNA: TGTGCCAGCAGCGCCATGGGGGCGTCGCGGCAGCCCCAGCATTTT. Translated, it gives CASSAMGASRQPQHF.

The V gene is TRBV2, the J gene TRBJ1-6; D is uncertain. CDR3 length equals 15 residues. V was trimmed by 5 bases and J by 4 bases, leaving 12 bases between them. Germline-derived CDR1 and CDR2 are SNHLY and FYNNEI. The DNA of the CDR3 is TGTGCCAGCAGTCTGACGGACCCGTATAATTCACCCCTCCACTTT. As protein: CASSLTDPYNSPLHF.

This clone was counted a single time. The chain carries TRBV6-5 and TRBJ1-3; a possible D gene is TRBD1 (5 bases). CDR1 is MNHEY, CDR2 SVGAGI, per germline. This CDR3 has 15 amino acids. V was cut by 2 bases and J by 4 bases, with 12 bases left in between. CDR3 nucleotides: TGTGCCAGCAGTTACGACGGGGCTGGGGGAAACACCATATATTTT. Amino acid sequence: CASSYDGAGGNTIYF.

CDR3 in DNA: TGTGCCGCTTGGACTTATGGTTCTTCTCGCCACCTCTATGGCTACACCTTC. This translates into CAAWTYGSSRHLYGYTF. The chain employs TRBV10-3 and TRBJ1-2, with no clear D. From germline, CDR1 is ENHRY and CDR2 SYGVKD. The CDR3 totals 17 residues. V lost 11 bases, J lost 4 bases, and 29 bases lay in between.

V gene TRBV27 combines with J gene TRBJ2-1; TRBD2 matches at 12 bases. The CDR3 loop spans 19 amino acids. The germline gives CDR1 MNHEY, CDR2 SMNVEV (reference sequence). V trimming: 0 bases; J trimming: 7 bases; junction bases outside the gene matches: 13. The CDR3 is CASSLSITPDGLAGNEQFF. The CDR3 bases are TGTGCCAGCAGTTTATCAATAACACCTGACGGACTAGCGGGGAATGAGCAGTTCTTC.

This chain uses TRBV19 with TRBJ1-1; no clear D. The CDR3 is 15 amino acids. CDR1 and CDR2 (germline): LNHDA, SQIVND (reference sequence). Trimming took off 3 bases at V and 2 bases at J, with 13 bases between the two ends. As DNA, the CDR3 is TGTGCCAGTAGTATTAGCAGGACGGCTAACACTGAAGCTTTCTTT. Its translation is CASSISRTANTEAFF.

The V gene is TRBV27, the J gene TRBJ2-1; D call uncertain. The V gene lost 5 bases and the J gene lost 9 bases, with 11 bases spanning the gap. Germline values: CDR1 MNHEY, CDR2 SMNVEV (reference sequence). CDR3 length: 12 residues. CDR3 in amino acids: CASSPRVGEQFF. The CDR3 DNA is TGTGCCAGCAGTCCTCGGGTGGGTGAGCAGTTCTTC.

The chain has TRBV30 and TRBJ2-1; possibly TRBD2 for D (6 bases). Germline CDR1 and CDR2: GTSNPN and SVGIG (reference sequence). This CDR3 comprises 15 residues. The ends were cut back, 5 bases at V and 2 bases at J, with 16 bases in the middle. The CDR3 spells CAWAFGRRAYNEQFF. The CDR3 nucleotides are TGTGCCTGGGCCTTTGGGCGGAGGGCCTACAATGAGCAGTTCTTC.

CDR3 DNA: TGTGCCAGCAGCTTAGCTGGACAGGGTAGCTACACCTTC. Protein: CASSLAGQGSYTF. The V gene is TRBV7-6, the J gene TRBJ1-2; 8 nucleotides align to TRBD1. V lost 0 bases to trimming and J lost 9 bases; unmatched junction nucleotides: 3. Looked up from germline, CDR1 is SGHVS and CDR2 is FNYEAQ. This CDR3 comprises 13 residues.

This clone showed up just once. V usage is TRBV7-2 and J usage is TRBJ1-2, with TRBD1 identical over 10 bases. CDR1 and CDR2 (germline): SGHTA, FQGNSA. The CDR3 covers 15 residues. Trimming at V came to 4 bases and at J to 4 bases, leaving 6 bases not matched to a gene. This chain's CDR3 is CASSSGTGALYGYTF. The CDR3 DNA follows: TGTGCCAGCAGCTCCGGGACAGGGGCCCTCTATGGCTACACCTTC. Complete variable domain (other parts from reference TRBV7-2 and TRBJ1-2): GAGVSQSPSNKVTEKGKDVELRCDPISGHTALYWYRQSLGQGLEFLIYFQGNSAPDKSGLPSDRFSAERTGGSVSTLTIQRTQQEDSAVYLCASSSGTGALYGYTFGSGTRLTVV.